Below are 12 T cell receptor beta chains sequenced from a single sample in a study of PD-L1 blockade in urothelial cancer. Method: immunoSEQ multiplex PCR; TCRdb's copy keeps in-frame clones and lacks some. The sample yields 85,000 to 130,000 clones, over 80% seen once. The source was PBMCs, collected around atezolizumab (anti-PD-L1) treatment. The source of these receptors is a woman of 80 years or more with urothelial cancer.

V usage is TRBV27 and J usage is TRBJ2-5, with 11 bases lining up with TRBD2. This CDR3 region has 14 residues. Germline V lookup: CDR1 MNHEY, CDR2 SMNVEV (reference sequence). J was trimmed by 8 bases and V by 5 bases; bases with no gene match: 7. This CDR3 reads CASSLLAGVVTQYF. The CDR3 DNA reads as TGTGCCAGCAGTCTACTAGCGGGAGTAGTCACCCAGTACTTC.

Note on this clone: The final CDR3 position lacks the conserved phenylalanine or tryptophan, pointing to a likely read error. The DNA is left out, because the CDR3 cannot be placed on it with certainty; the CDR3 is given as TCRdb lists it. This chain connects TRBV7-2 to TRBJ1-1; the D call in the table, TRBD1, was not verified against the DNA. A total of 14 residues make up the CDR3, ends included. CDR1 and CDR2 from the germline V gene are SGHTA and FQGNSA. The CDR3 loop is CASSSRSDRAVWVR.

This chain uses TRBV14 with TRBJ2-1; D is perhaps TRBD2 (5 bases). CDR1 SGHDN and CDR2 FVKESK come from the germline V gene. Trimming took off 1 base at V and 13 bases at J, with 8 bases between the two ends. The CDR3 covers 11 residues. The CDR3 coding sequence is TGTGCCAGCAGCCAAGCTAGCACACAGTTCTTC. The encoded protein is CASSQASTQFF.

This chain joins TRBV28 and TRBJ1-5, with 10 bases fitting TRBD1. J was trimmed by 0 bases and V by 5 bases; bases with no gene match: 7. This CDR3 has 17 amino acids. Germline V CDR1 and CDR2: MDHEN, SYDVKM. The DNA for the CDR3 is TGTGCCAGCAGTGCTCCGGGACAGGGGTATAGCAATCAGCCCCAGCATTTT. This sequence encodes CASSAPGQGYSNQPQHF.

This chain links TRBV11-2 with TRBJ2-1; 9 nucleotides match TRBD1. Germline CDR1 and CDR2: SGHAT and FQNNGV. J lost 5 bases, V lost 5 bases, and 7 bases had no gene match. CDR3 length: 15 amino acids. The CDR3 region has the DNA TGTGCCAGCAGCCGCCGGGACAGGGCCGACAATGAGCAGTTCTTC. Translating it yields CASSRRDRADNEQFF.

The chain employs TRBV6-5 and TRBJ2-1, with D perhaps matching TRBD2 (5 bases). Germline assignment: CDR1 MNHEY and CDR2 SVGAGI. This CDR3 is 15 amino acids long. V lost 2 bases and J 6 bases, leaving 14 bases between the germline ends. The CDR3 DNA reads TGTGCCAGCAGTTACGGGTTGAGCGGACTCAATGAGCAGTTCTTC. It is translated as CASSYGLSGLNEQFF.

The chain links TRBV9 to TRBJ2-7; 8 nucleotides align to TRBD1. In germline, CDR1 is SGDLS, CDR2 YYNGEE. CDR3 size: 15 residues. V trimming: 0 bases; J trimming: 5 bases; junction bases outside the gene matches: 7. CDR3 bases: TGTGCCAGCAGCGTAGGACTTGAGACAGGGGACGAGCAGTACTTC. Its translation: CASSVGLETGDEQYF.

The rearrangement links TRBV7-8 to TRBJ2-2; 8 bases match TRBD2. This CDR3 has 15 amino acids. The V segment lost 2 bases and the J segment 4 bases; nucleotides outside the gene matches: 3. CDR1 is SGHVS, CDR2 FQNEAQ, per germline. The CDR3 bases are TGTGCCAGCAGCTTAAGCGGGAGTCGCACCGGGGAGCTGTTTTTT. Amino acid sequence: CASSLSGSRTGELFF.

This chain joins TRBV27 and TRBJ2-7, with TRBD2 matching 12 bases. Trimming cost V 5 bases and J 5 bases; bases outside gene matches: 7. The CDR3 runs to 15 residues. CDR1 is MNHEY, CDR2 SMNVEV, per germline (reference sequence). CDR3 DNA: TGTGCCAGCAGTCCCCCACTAGCGGGAGGCCACGAGCAGTACTTC. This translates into CASSPPLAGGHEQYF.

The CDR3: CASTRGQGEQYF. The CDR3 nucleotides read TGTGCCAGCACCAGAGGACAGGGCGAGCAGTACTTC. The rearrangement joins TRBV7-9 to TRBJ2-7; TRBD1 aligns across 8 bases. V shed 7 bases and J 6 bases; nucleotides not matched to a gene: 5. The germline V gene has CDR1 SEHNR and CDR2 FQNEAQ (reference sequence). The CDR3 runs to 12 residues.

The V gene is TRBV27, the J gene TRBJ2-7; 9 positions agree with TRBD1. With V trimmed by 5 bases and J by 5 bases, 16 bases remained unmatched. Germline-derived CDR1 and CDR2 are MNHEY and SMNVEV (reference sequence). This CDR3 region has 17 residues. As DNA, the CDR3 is TGTGCCAGCAGTCCCCCTTTCCCCCGGGACAGGGCCCACGAGCAGTACTTC. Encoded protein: CASSPPFPRDRAHEQYF.

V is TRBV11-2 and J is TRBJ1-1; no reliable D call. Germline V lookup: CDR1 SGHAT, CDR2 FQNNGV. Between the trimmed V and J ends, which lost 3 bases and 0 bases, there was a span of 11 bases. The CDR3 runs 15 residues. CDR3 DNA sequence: TGTGCCAGCAGCTTTTCCCAGGCATTGAACACTGAAGCTTTCTTT. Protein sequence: CASSFSQALNTEAFF.